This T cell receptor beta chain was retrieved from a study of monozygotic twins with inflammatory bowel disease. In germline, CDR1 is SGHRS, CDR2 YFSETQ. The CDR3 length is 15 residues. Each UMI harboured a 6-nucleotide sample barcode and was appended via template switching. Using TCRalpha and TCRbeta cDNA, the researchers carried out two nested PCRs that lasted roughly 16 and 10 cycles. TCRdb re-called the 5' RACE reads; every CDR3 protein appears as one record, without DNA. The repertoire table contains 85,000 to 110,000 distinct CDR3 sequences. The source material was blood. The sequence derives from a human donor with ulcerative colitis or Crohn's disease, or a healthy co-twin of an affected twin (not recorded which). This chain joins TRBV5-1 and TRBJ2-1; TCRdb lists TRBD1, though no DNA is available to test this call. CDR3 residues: CASIGGGSSYNEQFF.